A single TCR beta chain is shown here with its context. These data belong to a study of blood T cell repertoires in COVID-19. Turning to the study itself: The origin of the acute and convalescent COVID-19 samples was the United States, Italy and Spain. The cDNA or gDNA used as material had been derived from T cells, B-cell-depleted T cells, or PBMCs.

Per the original data handling: Amplification with reference gene primers provided the estimates of nucleated cell counts. The data were produced by immunoSEQ multiplex PCR, yet TCRdb's version contains in-frame clones alone and is incomplete. V and J calls and clone size follow that table, whereas D and trimming were derived from the DNA. The sample consists of over 250,000 clones, roughly 87% of them appearing once. The sequencing sample was made of peripheral blood. This receptor was obtained from a human donor in a cohort sampled during active COVID-19.

CDR3 in DNA: TGTGCCAGTTCAGAGGGCGGAGGTACCGGGGAGCTGTTTTTT. Protein: CASSEGGGTGELFF. V gene TRBV28 combines with J gene TRBJ2-2; D may be TRBD2 (5 bases). This CDR3 region has 14 residues. Germline values: CDR1 MDHEN, CDR2 SYDVKM. V lost 9 bases, J lost 5 bases, and 16 bases lay in between.